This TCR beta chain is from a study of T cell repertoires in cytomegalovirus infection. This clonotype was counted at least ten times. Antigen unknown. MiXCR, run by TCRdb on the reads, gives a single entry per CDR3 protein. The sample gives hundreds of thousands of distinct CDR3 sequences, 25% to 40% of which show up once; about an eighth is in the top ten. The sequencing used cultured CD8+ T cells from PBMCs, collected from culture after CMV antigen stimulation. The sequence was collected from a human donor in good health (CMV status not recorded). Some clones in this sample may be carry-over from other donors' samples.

The CDR3 nucleotides are TGTGCCAGCAGCTTAGCACGACAGGGAAGCTCCTACAATGAGCAGTTCTTC. It specifies CASSLARQGSSYNEQFF. The gene calls are TRBV7-6 and TRBJ2-1, with 7 bases aligning to TRBD1. The CDR3 sequence is 17 residues long. Germline V gives CDR1 SGHVS, CDR2 FNYEAQ. Trimming removed 0 bases from V and 0 bases from J; junction bases left unmatched: 5.